The clone carrying this TCR beta chain has a handful of counts. This record comes from a study of patients and donors after allogeneic stem cell transplantation. TCRdb reprocessed the RT-PCR reads with MiXCR, giving one entry per CDR3 protein. Of 400,000 to 500,000 distinct CDR3 sequences listed, around 16% are singletons. CDR1 SGHRS and CDR2 YFSETQ come from the germline V gene. V was cut by 1 base and J by 5 bases, with 4 bases left in between. CDR3 length: 12 residues. Material: blood, either unsorted or a sorted T cell fraction (not recorded which). The rearrangement joins TRBV5-1 to TRBJ2-1; no clear D. This TCR derives from a human donor who was either an allogeneic HSCT recipient or a stem cell or donor lymphocyte infusion donor (not recorded which). It is not recorded whose cells these are; they may come from a transplant donor. CDR3 sequence reads: CASSLFDNEQFF. In DNA form, the CDR3 reads TGCGCCAGCAGCTTGTTTGACAATGAGCAGTTCTTC.